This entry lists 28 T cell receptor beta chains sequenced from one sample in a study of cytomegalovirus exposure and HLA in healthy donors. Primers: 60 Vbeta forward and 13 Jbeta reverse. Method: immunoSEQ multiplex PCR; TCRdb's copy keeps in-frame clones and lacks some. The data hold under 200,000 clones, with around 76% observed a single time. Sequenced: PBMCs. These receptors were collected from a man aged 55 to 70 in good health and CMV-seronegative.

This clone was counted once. CDR3 sequence (DNA): TGTGCCAGCAGCGTAACCTGGACAGGGGGCGGCGAGCAGTACTTC. It yields the protein CASSVTWTGGGEQYF. This chain links TRBV9 with TRBJ2-7; TRBD1 matches at 11 bases. CDR1 and CDR2 (germline): SGDLS, YYNGEE. The CDR3 contains 15 residues. Trimming removed 1 base from V and 6 bases from J; junction bases left unmatched: 6.

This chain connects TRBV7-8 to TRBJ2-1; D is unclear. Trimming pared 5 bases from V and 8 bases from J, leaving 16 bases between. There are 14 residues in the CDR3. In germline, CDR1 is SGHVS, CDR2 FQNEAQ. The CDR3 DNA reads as TGTGCCAGCAGCCTGACTCGGGTGGCGGATGAGCAGTTCTTC. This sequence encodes CASSLTRVADEQFF.

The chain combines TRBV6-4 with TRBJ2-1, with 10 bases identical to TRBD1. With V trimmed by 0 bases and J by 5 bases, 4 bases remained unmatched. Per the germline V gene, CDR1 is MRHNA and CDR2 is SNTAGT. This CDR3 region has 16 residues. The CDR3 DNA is TGTGCCAGCAGTGACTCGGGGGACAGGGGTCACAATGAGCAGTTCTTC. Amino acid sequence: CASSDSGDRGHNEQFF.

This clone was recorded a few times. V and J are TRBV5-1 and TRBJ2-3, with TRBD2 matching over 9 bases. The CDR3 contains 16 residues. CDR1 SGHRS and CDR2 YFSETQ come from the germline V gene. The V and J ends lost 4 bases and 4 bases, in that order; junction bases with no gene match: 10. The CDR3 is CASSPVSGRGADTQYF. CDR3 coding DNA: TGCGCCAGCAGCCCGGTTAGCGGGAGAGGCGCAGATACGCAGTATTTT.

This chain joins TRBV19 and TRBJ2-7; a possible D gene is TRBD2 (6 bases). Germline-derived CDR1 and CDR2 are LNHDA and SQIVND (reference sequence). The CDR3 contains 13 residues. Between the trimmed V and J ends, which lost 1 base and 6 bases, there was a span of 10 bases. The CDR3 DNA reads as TGTGCCAGTAGTATAGTGGCTAGCGCCGAGCAGTACTTC. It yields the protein CASSIVASAEQYF.

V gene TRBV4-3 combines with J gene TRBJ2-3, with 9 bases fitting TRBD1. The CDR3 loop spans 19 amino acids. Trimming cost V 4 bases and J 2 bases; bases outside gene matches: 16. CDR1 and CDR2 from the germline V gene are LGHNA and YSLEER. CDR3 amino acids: CASSLFVPGQGPFTDTQYF. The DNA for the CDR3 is TGCGCCAGCAGCCTATTCGTCCCTGGACAGGGGCCCTTCACAGATACGCAGTATTTT.

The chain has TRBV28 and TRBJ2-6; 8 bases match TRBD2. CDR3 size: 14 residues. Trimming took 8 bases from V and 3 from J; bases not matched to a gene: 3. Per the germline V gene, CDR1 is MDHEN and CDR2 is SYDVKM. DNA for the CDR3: TGTGCCAGCCGGGGGGGCTTTGGGGCCAACGTCCTGACTTTC. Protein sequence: CASRGGFGANVLTF.

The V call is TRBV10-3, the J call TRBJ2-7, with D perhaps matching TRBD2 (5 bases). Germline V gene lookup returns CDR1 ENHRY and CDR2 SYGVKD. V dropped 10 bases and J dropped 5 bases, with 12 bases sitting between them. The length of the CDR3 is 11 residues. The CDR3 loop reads CATGLLNEQYF. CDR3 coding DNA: TGTGCCACGGGATTGCTCAACGAGCAGTACTTC.

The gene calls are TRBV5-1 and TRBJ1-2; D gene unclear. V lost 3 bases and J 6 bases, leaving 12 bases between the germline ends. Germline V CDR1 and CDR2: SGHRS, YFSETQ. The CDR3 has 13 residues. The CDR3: CASSSVGAHGYTF. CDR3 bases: TGCGCCAGCAGCTCGGTGGGCGCCCATGGCTACACCTTC.

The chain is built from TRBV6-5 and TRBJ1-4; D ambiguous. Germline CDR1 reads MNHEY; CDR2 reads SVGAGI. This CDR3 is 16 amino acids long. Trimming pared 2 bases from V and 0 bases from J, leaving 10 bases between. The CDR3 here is CASSYSHRATNEKLFF. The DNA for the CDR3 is TGTGCCAGCAGTTACAGCCACCGCGCAACTAATGAAAAACTGTTTTTT.

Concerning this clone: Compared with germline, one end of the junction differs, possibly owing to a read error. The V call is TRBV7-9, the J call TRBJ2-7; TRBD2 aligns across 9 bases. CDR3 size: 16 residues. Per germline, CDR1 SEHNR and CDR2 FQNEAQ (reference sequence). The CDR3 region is CSSSLAKREATYEQYF. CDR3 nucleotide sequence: TGTTCCAGCAGCTTAGCGAAGCGGGAGGCCACCTACGAGCAGTACTTC.

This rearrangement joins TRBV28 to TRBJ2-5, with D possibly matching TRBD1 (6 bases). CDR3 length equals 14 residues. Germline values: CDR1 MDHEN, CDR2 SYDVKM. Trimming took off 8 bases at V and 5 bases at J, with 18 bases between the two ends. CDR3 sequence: CASSGTPLRETQYF. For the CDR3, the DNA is TGTGCCAGCTCCGGGACACCCCTCAGGGAGACCCAGTACTTC.

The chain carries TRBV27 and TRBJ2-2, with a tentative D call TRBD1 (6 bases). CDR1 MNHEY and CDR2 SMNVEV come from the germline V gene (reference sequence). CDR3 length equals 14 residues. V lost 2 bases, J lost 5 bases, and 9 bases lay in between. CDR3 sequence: CASSLDRFTGELFF. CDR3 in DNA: TGTGCCAGCAGTTTAGACAGGTTTACCGGGGAGCTGTTTTTT.

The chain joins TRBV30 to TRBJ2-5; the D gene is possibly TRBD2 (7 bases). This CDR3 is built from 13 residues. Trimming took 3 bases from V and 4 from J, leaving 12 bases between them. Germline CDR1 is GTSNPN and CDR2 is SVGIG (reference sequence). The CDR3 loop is CAWRRGPGETQYF. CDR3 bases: TGTGCCTGGAGGCGGGGGCCAGGAGAGACCCAGTACTTC.

The CDR3 region has the DNA TGTGCCATCAGTGGACTAGCGGGAACAGATACGCAGTATTTT. Amino acid sequence: CAISGLAGTDTQYF. The J gene is TRBJ2-3, the V gene TRBV10-3, with 11 nucleotides matching TRBD2. This CDR3 is built from 14 residues. V dropped 4 bases and J dropped 3; count of bases not matched to a gene: 0. Germline loops: CDR1 ENHRY, CDR2 SYGVKD.

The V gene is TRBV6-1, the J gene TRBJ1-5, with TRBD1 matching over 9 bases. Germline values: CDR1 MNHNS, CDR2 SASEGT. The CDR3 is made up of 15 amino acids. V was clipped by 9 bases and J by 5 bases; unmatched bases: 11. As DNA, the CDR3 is TGTGCCAGGGACCACAGGGGGCGAAAATATCAGCCCCAGCATTTT. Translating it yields CARDHRGRKYQPQHF.

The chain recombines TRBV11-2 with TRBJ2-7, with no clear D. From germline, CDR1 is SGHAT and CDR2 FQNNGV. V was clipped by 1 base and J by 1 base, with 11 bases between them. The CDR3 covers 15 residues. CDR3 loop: CASSLAPGTSYEQYF. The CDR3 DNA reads TGTGCCAGCAGCTTAGCTCCGGGTACATCCTACGAGCAGTACTTC.

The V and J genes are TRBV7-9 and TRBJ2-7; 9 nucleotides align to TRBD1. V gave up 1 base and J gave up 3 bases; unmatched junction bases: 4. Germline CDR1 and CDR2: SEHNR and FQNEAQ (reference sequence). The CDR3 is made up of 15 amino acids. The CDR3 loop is CASSLDADRGYEQYF. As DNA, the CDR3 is TGTGCCAGCAGCTTAGACGCGGACAGGGGCTACGAGCAGTACTTC.

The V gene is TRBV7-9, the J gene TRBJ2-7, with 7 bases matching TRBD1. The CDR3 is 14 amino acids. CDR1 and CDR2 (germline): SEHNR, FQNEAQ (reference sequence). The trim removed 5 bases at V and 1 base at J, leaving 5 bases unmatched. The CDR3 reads CASSRDRVSYEQYF. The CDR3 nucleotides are TGTGCCAGCAGCCGCGACAGGGTTTCCTACGAGCAGTACTTC.

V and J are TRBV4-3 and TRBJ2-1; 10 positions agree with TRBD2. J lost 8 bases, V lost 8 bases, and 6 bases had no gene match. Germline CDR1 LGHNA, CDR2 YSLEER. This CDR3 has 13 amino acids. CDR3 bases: TGCGCCAGCTCTAGCGGGAGAGGCTATGAGCAGTTCTTC. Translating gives CASSSGRGYEQFF.

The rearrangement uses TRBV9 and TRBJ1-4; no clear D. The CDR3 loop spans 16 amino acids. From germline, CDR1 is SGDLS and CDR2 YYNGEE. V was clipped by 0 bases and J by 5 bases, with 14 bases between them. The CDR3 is CASSVGEGAGNEKLFF. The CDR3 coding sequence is TGTGCCAGCAGCGTAGGGGAGGGCGCGGGGAATGAAAAACTGTTTTTT.

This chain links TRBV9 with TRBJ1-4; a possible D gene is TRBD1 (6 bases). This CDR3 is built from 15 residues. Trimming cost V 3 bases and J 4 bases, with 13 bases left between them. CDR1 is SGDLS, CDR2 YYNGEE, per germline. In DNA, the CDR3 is TGTGCCAGCAGCGAGGCGACAGGCAATAATGAAAAACTGTTTTTT. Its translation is CASSEATGNNEKLFF.

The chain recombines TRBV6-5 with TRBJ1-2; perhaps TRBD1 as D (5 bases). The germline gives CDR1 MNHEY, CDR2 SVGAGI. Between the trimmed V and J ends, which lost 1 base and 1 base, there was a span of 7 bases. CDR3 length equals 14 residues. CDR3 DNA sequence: TGTGCCAGCAGTTACTTGGGGCGTAACTATGGCTACACCTTC. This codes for CASSYLGRNYGYTF.

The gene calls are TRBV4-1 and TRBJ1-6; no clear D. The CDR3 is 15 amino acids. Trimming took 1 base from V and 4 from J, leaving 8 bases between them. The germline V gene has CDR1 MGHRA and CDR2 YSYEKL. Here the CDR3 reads CASSQGANYNSPLHF. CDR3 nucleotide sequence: TGCGCCAGCAGCCAAGGGGCAAATTATAATTCACCCCTCCACTTT.

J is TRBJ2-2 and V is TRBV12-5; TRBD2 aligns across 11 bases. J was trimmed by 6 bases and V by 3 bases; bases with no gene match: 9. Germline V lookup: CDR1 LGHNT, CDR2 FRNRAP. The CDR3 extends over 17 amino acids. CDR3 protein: CASGLVTSGSRPGELFF. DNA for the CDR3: TGTGCTAGTGGTTTAGTCACTAGCGGGAGCCGGCCCGGGGAGCTGTTTTTT. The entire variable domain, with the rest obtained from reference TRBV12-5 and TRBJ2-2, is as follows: DARVTQTPRHKVTEMGQEVTMRCQPILGHNTVFWYRQTMMQGLELLAYFRNRAPLDDSGMPKDRFSAEMPDATLATLKIQPSEPRDSAVYFCASGLVTSGSRPGELFFGEGSRLTVL.

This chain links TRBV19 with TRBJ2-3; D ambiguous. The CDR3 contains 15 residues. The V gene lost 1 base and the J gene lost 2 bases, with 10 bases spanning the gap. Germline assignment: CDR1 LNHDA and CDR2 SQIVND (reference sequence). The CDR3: CASSIVRSYTDTQYF. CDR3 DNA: TGTGCCAGTAGTATAGTTCGTTCTTACACAGATACGCAGTATTTT.

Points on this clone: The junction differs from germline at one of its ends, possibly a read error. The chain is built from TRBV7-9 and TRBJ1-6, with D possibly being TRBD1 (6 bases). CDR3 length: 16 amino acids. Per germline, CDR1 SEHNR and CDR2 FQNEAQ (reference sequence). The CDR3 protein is CSSSPPGQGNNSPLHF. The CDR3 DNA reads TGTTCCAGCAGCCCTCCTGGGCAGGGGAATAATTCACCCCTCCACTTT.

This CDR3 reads CASSFGTGGTQPQHF. CDR3 nucleotides: TGTGCCAGCAGCTTCGGGACAGGGGGCACTCAGCCCCAGCATTTT. This chain links TRBV7-8 with TRBJ1-5; 12 nucleotides agree with TRBD1. CDR1 SGHVS and CDR2 FQNEAQ come from the germline V gene. The CDR3 extends over 15 amino acids. V trimming: 3 bases; J trimming: 6 bases; junction bases outside the gene matches: 3.